Detailed here is one TCR beta chain. The antigen is unknown. Samples held about 0.95-11 million cryopreserved PBMC before DNA extraction. Version v3.0 of the immunoSEQ assay was performed at survey level. For each individual sample, sequencing targeted about 40,000-55,000 T-cell genomes. Assay used: immunoSEQ multiplex PCR; TCRdb lists only in-frame clones, some missing. The sample yields under 30,000 clones, about 88% seen once. V dropped 4 bases and J dropped 0 bases, with 6 bases sitting between them. The CDR3 extends over 14 amino acids. Per germline, CDR1 MGHRA and CDR2 YSYEKL. The data originate from a study of long-term antiretroviral therapy in people with HIV. Findings of the study overall: Post-ART samples showed increased diversity that remained below transplant donor control levels.

The source of this sequence is a woman aged 30 to 39 with HIV. Sequencing used unsorted PBMCs, obtained 1.9 years after starting antiretroviral therapy. The rearrangement links TRBV4-1 to TRBJ2-2; D gene uncertain. The CDR3 spells CASSLQANTGELFF. The CDR3, as DNA: TGCGCCAGCAGCCTGCAGGCGAACACCGGGGAGCTGTTTTTT.